These 27 T cell receptor beta chains came from one sample sequenced in a study of shared clonotypes between healthy human individuals. Measured with immunoSEQ multiplex PCR; TCRdb has only the in-frame clones, and not every one. The sample shows more than 2,000,000 clones, 80% to 95% of them seen only once. Sequencing was done on a sample of naive CD4+ T cells from PBMCs. Noted subset: CD45RA+ positively selected. These receptors were taken from a man aged 18 to 35 in good health. Some clones in this sample may be carry-over from other donors' samples.

The V and J genes are TRBV27 and TRBJ1-5; perhaps TRBD1 as D (6 bases). The CDR3 runs to 14 residues. CDR1 and CDR2 from the germline V gene are MNHEY and SMNVEV (reference sequence). Trimming took 5 bases from V and 6 from J, leaving 14 bases between them. CDR3 nucleotides: TGTGCCAGCAGTCCCCCAGGGGTGAGTCAGCCCCAGCATTTT. It yields the protein CASSPPGVSQPQHF.

The chain has TRBV4-3 and TRBJ2-3; TRBD1 might be the D (5 bases). CDR3 length equals 18 residues. The germline V and J ends were trimmed by 1 base and 0 bases, with 17 bases remaining between them. CDR1 and CDR2 (germline): LGHNA, YSLEER. The CDR3 region is CASSQGSGRYPSTDTQYF. CDR3 DNA: TGCGCCAGCAGCCAAGGATCAGGGCGATACCCTAGCACAGATACGCAGTATTTT.

Comments on this clone: The sample has other DNA sequences that encode this CDR3 too. The gene calls are TRBV19 and TRBJ1-5; the D gene is possibly TRBD1 (5 bases). Germline V gene data show CDR1 as LNHDA and CDR2 as SQIVND (reference sequence). This CDR3 has 14 residues. V was trimmed by 3 bases and J by 3 bases, leaving 9 bases between them. The CDR3 nucleotides are TGTGCCAGTAGTATGGGGCAGCTCAATCAGCCCCAGCATTTT. As protein: CASSMGQLNQPQHF. Based on the CDR3 plus reference TRBV19 and TRBJ1-5, the full variable domain is DGGITQSPKYLFRKEGQNVTLSCEQNLNHDAMYWYRQDPGQGLRLIYYSQIVNDFQKGDIAEGYSVSREKKESFPLTVTSAQKNPTAFYLCASSMGQLNQPQHFGDGTRLSIL.

This clone was seen only once. V gene TRBV7-2 combines with J gene TRBJ2-1; D unresolved. V gave up 2 bases and J gave up 2 bases, with 7 bases separating them. CDR1 is SGHTA, CDR2 FQGNSA, per germline. This CDR3 has 14 amino acids. The CDR3 reads CASSLSRTYNEQFF. Written as DNA, the CDR3 is TGTGCCAGCAGCTTAAGCCGTACCTACAATGAGCAGTTCTTC.

Details on this clone: This sample also contains other DNA sequences that code for the same CDR3. This rearrangement joins TRBV5-6 to TRBJ1-1; no reliable D call. This CDR3 is 14 amino acids long. V lost 0 bases to trimming and J lost 1 base, with 7 bases between them. The V gene's germline CDR1 is SGHDT and CDR2 YYEEEE. The CDR3 reads CASSLGRRNTEAFF. CDR3 nucleotide sequence: TGTGCCAGCAGCTTGGGTCGGCGGAACACTGAAGCTTTCTTT.

In nucleotides, the CDR3 is TGTGCCAGCAGCCGGACAAGCCCGACCAACAATGAGCAGTTCTTC. Its protein product is CASSRTSPTNNEQFF. The chain has TRBV7-9 and TRBJ2-1, with a possible D match to TRBD1 (5 bases). Trimming stripped 5 bases from V and 5 bases from J, with 16 bases between. This CDR3 comprises 15 residues. Germline values: CDR1 SEHNR, CDR2 FQNEAQ (reference sequence).

The V and J genes are TRBV11-2 and TRBJ2-7; 9 nucleotides agree with TRBD1. Trimming took 3 bases from V and 7 from J; bases not matched to a gene: 13. The CDR3 runs 16 residues. The germline V gene encodes CDR1 SGHAT and CDR2 FQNNGV. The DNA for the CDR3 is TGTGCCAGCAGCTTGGCATCGGGACAGGGTACTCCGGAGCAGTACTTC. This encodes CASSLASGQGTPEQYF.

In DNA form, the CDR3 reads TGTGCCAGCAGTTCCTCCTTGGGTGCAACTAATGAAAAACTGTTTTTT. Its protein is CASSSSLGATNEKLFF. The V and J genes are TRBV6-6 and TRBJ1-4; D is uncertain. V was pared by 4 bases and J by 0 bases, with 12 bases between. The CDR3 extends over 16 amino acids. Germline loops: CDR1 MNHNY, CDR2 SVGAGI (reference sequence).

V usage is TRBV10-1 and J usage is TRBJ2-1, with D possibly being TRBD2 (6 bases). The CDR3 contains 15 residues. V shed 6 bases and J shed 0 bases, with 12 bases lying between them. Per germline, CDR1 WNHNN and CDR2 SYGVQD (reference sequence). This CDR3 reads CASSLLAASYNEQFF. In DNA, the CDR3 is TGCGCCAGCAGCCTATTAGCGGCCTCCTACAATGAGCAGTTCTTC.

Here the CDR3 DNA reads TGCACCAGCAGCCAAGAGCCGGATGGCTACACCTTC. It encodes CTSSQEPDGYTF. This chain joins TRBV1 and TRBJ1-2. TRBV1 corresponds to a pseudogene. CDR3 length equals 12 residues.

This sequence joins TRBV6-5 and TRBJ2-1, with D hard to call. V lost 0 bases, J lost 3 bases, and 6 bases lay in between. This CDR3 region has 14 residues. Germline values: CDR1 MNHEY, CDR2 SVGAGI. The CDR3 DNA follows: TGTGCCAGCAGTTACTCCGGCTACTACAATGAGCAGTTCTTC. This codes for CASSYSGYYNEQFF.

The rearrangement links TRBV4-1 to TRBJ1-2, with 9 bases fitting TRBD1. CDR1 MGHRA and CDR2 YSYEKL come from the germline V gene. With 0 bases clipped from V and 0 bases from J, the junction kept 2 bases outside the gene matches. The CDR3 loop spans 16 amino acids. The CDR3: CASSQEGDRANYGYTF. The CDR3 nucleotides read TGCGCCAGCAGCCAAGAAGGGGACAGGGCTAACTATGGCTACACCTTC.

The chain combines TRBV6-5 with TRBJ2-7; D unclear. Trimming stripped 2 bases from V and 0 bases from J, with 8 bases between. The CDR3 contains 14 residues. CDR1 and CDR2 from the germline V gene are MNHEY and SVGAGI. In nucleotides, the CDR3 is TGTGCCAGCAGTTACCGGCCAGCCTCCTACGAGCAGTACTTC. Amino acids: CASSYRPASYEQYF.

J is TRBJ1-1 and V is TRBV7-9; the match to TRBD1 covers 7 bases. From germline, CDR1 is SEHNR and CDR2 FQNEAQ (reference sequence). The J segment lost 1 base and the V segment lost 5 bases, leaving 10 bases of the junction unmatched. The CDR3 runs 16 residues. The DNA for the CDR3 is TGTGCCAGCAGCCCCTTAGGGACAGAAGGGAACACTGAAGCTTTCTTT. Translation: CASSPLGTEGNTEAFF.

The chain recombines TRBV5-1 with TRBJ1-1, with a weak D call TRBD1 (6 bases). With 0 bases removed from V and 1 base from J, the gap between germline ends came to 16 bases. Germline loops: CDR1 SGHRS, CDR2 YFSETQ. The CDR3 runs 17 residues. CDR3 coding DNA: TGCGCCAGCAGCTTGGGCGGAGGGGGTTTTAGGAACACTGAAGCTTTCTTT. It specifies CASSLGGGGFRNTEAFF.

As to this clone: The sample holds other DNA sequences that translate to the same CDR3. The chain couples TRBV28 to TRBJ1-5; maybe TRBD1 (5 bases). The CDR3 runs to 15 residues. Trimming stripped 2 bases from V and 0 bases from J, with 8 bases between. Per the germline V gene, CDR1 is MDHEN and CDR2 is SYDVKM. CDR3 DNA: TGTGCCAGCAGTTTACGCACAGGTAGCAATCAGCCCCAGCATTTT. This encodes CASSLRTGSNQPQHF.

About this clone itself: The same CDR3 can be traced to other DNA sequences in this sample. In DNA form, the CDR3 reads TGCAGTGCTAGAGGAGGGGCTGAGCAGTTCTTC. Protein: CSARGGAEQFF. The chain is built from TRBV20-1 and TRBJ2-1; D is possibly TRBD1 or TRBD2 (5 bases each). The germline CDR1 and CDR2 sequences are DFQATT and SNEGSKA (reference sequence). Deletions cut 1 base from V and 9 bases from J, with 7 bases between. This CDR3 spans 11 amino acids.

The rearrangement joins TRBV2 to TRBJ2-5; 12 bases align to TRBD1. CDR1 and CDR2 from the germline V gene are SNHLY and FYNNEI. V lost 6 bases, J lost 1 base, and 3 bases stayed unmatched. The CDR3 spans 15 residues. The CDR3 region is CASSGDRGLQETQYF. CDR3 sequence (DNA): TGTGCCAGCAGCGGGGACAGGGGGCTCCAAGAGACCCAGTACTTC. The variable domain in full, with the rest retrieved from reference TRBV2 and TRBJ2-5, is EPEVTQTPSHQVTQMGQEVILRCVPISNHLYFYWYRQILGQKVEFLVSFYNNEISEKSEIFDDQFSVERPDGSNFTLKIRSTKLEDSAMYFCASSGDRGLQETQYFGPGTRLLVL.

V is TRBV6-5 and J is TRBJ2-5; D ambiguous. Germline V gene data show CDR1 as MNHEY and CDR2 as SVGAGI. The CDR3 contains 13 residues. Deletions cut 2 bases from V and 5 bases from J, with 9 bases between. The CDR3, as DNA: TGTGCCAGCAGTTACCCTCCGGGTGAGACCCAGTACTTC. It specifies CASSYPPGETQYF.

This rearrangement joins TRBV2 to TRBJ2-1, with 13 positions matching TRBD2. Losses at the gene ends were 4 bases for V and 7 bases for J; bases not matched to a gene: 10. CDR1 and CDR2 (germline): SNHLY, FYNNEI. CDR3 length: 17 residues. The CDR3 region has the DNA TGTGCCAGCAGTGGGCCCGGGACTAGCGGGATATCAAATGAGCAGTTCTTC. Encoded protein: CASSGPGTSGISNEQFF.

V usage is TRBV7-2 and J usage is TRBJ1-1; TRBD1 agrees at 11 bases. Germline-derived CDR1 and CDR2 are SGHTA and FQGNSA. The CDR3 sequence is 15 residues long. Trimming at V came to 3 bases and at J to 4 bases, leaving 4 bases not matched to a gene. CDR3 loop: CASSFRTGGFTEAFF. CDR3 coding DNA: TGTGCCAGCAGCTTCCGGACAGGGGGCTTCACTGAAGCTTTCTTT. Full variable domain (missing parts from reference TRBV7-2 and TRBJ1-1): GAGVSQSPSNKVTEKGKDVELRCDPISGHTALYWYRQSLGQGLEFLIYFQGNSAPDKSGLPSDRFSAERTGGSVSTLTIQRTQQEDSAVYLCASSFRTGGFTEAFFGQGTRLTVV.

The chain is built from TRBV7-2 and TRBJ1-5; weak D call: TRBD1 (6 bases). V was trimmed by 5 bases and J by 2 bases, leaving 13 bases between them. CDR1 is SGHTA, CDR2 FQGNSA, per germline. This CDR3 comprises 15 residues. The CDR3 sequence is CASSEGGPRNQPQHF. CDR3 bases: TGTGCCAGCAGCGAAGGGGGGCCCCGCAATCAGCCCCAGCATTTT. Supplemented by reference TRBV7-2 and TRBJ1-5, the full variable domain reads GAGVSQSPSNKVTEKGKDVELRCDPISGHTALYWYRQSLGQGLEFLIYFQGNSAPDKSGLPSDRFSAERTGGSVSTLTIQRTQQEDSAVYLCASSEGGPRNQPQHFGDGTRLSIL.

The V call is TRBV28, the J call TRBJ1-2, with D maybe TRBD1 (5 bases). CDR3 length equals 15 residues. Trimming stripped 4 bases from V and 8 bases from J, with 20 bases between. The germline V gene encodes CDR1 MDHEN and CDR2 SYDVKM. CDR3 residues: CASSSRRVLRGGYTF. The CDR3 coding sequence is TGTGCCAGCAGTTCCCGACGGGTCCTTCGGGGCGGCTACACCTTC.

The chain recombines TRBV6-6 with TRBJ2-1, with TRBD2 identical over 8 bases. Germline values: CDR1 MNHNY, CDR2 SVGAGI (reference sequence). CDR3 length: 16 residues. V dropped 2 bases and J dropped 1; count of bases not matched to a gene: 4. CDR3 nucleotide sequence: TGTGCCAGCAGTTACGGCGGGGGGCGGTCCTACAATGAGCAGTTCTTC. It codes for CASSYGGGRSYNEQFF.

The chain employs TRBV7-2 and TRBJ1-3; perhaps TRBD1 as D (5 bases). Germline V CDR1 and CDR2: SGHTA, FQGNSA. Trimming removed 5 bases at V and 3 bases at J, with 14 bases between. CDR3 length equals 15 residues. CDR3 sequence (DNA): TGTGCCAGCAGCGGAGGGGACCTCCTTGGAAACACCATATATTTT. Encoded protein: CASSGGDLLGNTIYF.

In its sample, this clone was seen once. The chain couples TRBV11-2 to TRBJ1-2, with 7 bases fitting TRBD1. CDR1 and CDR2 (germline): SGHAT, FQNNGV. Trimming at V came to 0 bases and at J to 7 bases, leaving 8 bases not matched to a gene. The CDR3 spans 15 residues. CDR3 amino acids: CASSLDLSRGGGYTF. CDR3 bases: TGTGCCAGCAGCTTAGATCTAAGCAGGGGGGGTGGCTACACCTTC. Together with reference TRBV11-2 and TRBJ1-2, the CDR3 gives the full variable domain: EAGVAQSPRYKIIEKRQSVAFWCNPISGHATLYWYQQILGQGPKLLIQFQNNGVVDDSQLPKDRFSAERLKGVDSTLKIQPAKLEDSAVYLCASSLDLSRGGGYTFGSGTRLTVV.

V gene TRBV18 combines with J gene TRBJ2-2, with D unclear. Per germline, CDR1 KGHSH and CDR2 LQKENI. The length of the CDR3 is 14 residues. Trimming removed 1 base at V and 1 base at J, with 4 bases between. This chain's CDR3 is CASSPQMNTGELFF. The CDR3 coding sequence is TGTGCCAGCTCACCACAAATGAACACCGGGGAGCTGTTTTTT.